This TCR beta chain came from a study of T cell clusters in autoimmune cytopenias. Worth noting for this clonotype: The antigen remains undetermined.

Study results and caveats: Clustering suggested that physiological T cell clusters were missing in primary autoimmune cytopenia patients.

TRB rearrangements were amplified by touch-down multiplex PCR with mixed TRB-A/B primers. TCRdb reprocessed the multiplex PCR reads, keeping one entry per CDR3 protein, no DNA. This sample carries 4,000 or so distinct CDR3 sequences, with roughly 28% going to the ten biggest clones. TRB amplification used approximately 250 ng of peripheral blood genomic DNA. This clonotype was obtained from a human donor with an autoimmune cytopenia or autoimmune hepatitis (not recorded which). Sequencing used peripheral blood.

This CDR3 reads CASSLGTSGRNEQFF. The chain recombines TRBV28 with TRBJ2-1; the D call from TCRdb, TRBD2, cannot be confirmed without DNA. From germline, CDR1 is MDHEN and CDR2 SYDVKM. The CDR3 contains 15 residues.